The 9 T cell receptor beta chains listed next were all sequenced from one sample in a study of cytomegalovirus exposure and HLA in healthy donors. Researchers ran the PCR with 60 Vbeta and 13 Jbeta primers. TCRdb's table, derived via immunoSEQ multiplex PCR, lists solely in-frame clones and lacks some. This sample carries fewer than 250,000 clones, approximately 90% of them seen once, and the ten largest clones take 1% to 1.4%. Sequenced sample: PBMCs. The receptor source for this set is a boy aged 2 to 9 in good health and CMV-seronegative.

This clone has just a few counts. The rearrangement uses TRBV4-1 and TRBJ2-1; D might be TRBD1 (5 bases). Trimming removed 3 bases from V and 7 bases from J, with 16 bases in between. Germline CDR1 and CDR2: MGHRA and YSYEKL. The CDR3 length is 15 residues. This CDR3 is CASSHRRGSVNEQFF. Here the CDR3 DNA reads TGCGCCAGCAGCCACCGAAGGGGTTCCGTGAATGAGCAGTTCTTC.

The gene calls are TRBV15 and TRBJ2-1; D gene uncertain. The CDR3 is 15 amino acids. Germline lookup yields CDR1 LNHNV and CDR2 YYDKDF (reference sequence). The V end was cut by 0 bases, the J end by 5 bases, with 11 bases between. As DNA, the CDR3 is TGTGCCACCAGCAGAGATTTGTCCAGAAACAATGAGCAGTTCTTC. Translation gives CATSRDLSRNNEQFF.

J is TRBJ2-2 and V is TRBV5-1, with 7 bases that match TRBD1. The CDR3 sequence is 13 residues long. Germline values: CDR1 SGHRS, CDR2 YFSETQ. Losses at the gene ends were 5 bases for V and 5 bases for J; bases not matched to a gene: 3. The CDR3 spells CASRGTETGELFF. The CDR3 bases are TGCGCCAGCAGAGGGACAGAGACCGGGGAGCTGTTTTTT.

J is TRBJ2-1 and V is TRBV28, with TRBD2 matching over 7 bases. Germline V gene sequence: CDR1 MDHEN, CDR2 SYDVKM. The CDR3 runs 16 residues. V lost 4 bases and J lost 7; bases outside the gene matches: 13. The CDR3 region is CASSSPHVGGPNEQFF. The CDR3 DNA is TGTGCCAGCAGTTCCCCGCACGTGGGAGGGCCAAATGAGCAGTTCTTC. Drawing the rest from reference TRBV28 and TRBJ2-1, the complete variable domain is DVKVTQSSRYLVKRTGEKVFLECVQDMDHENMFWYRQDPGLGLRLIYFSYDVKMKEKGDIPEGYSVSREKKERFSLILESASTNQTSMYLCASSSPHVGGPNEQFFGPGTRLTVL.

This chain connects TRBV6-6 to TRBJ2-7, with D perhaps TRBD2 (6 bases). The V and J ends lost 3 bases and 3 bases respectively, with 12 bases between them. From germline, CDR1 is MNHNY and CDR2 SVGAGI (reference sequence). CDR3 length: 14 amino acids. CDR3 nucleotides: TGTGCCAGCAGTTATAGGGACTCCGTCTACGAGCAGTACTTC. This translates into CASSYRDSVYEQYF.

This clone was found a few times. The chain is built from TRBV5-1 and TRBJ2-1; 8 bases are a match to TRBD2. CDR1 is SGHRS, CDR2 YFSETQ, per germline. CDR3 length equals 15 residues. V lost 0 bases to trimming and J lost 7 bases; unmatched junction nucleotides: 6. The CDR3 DNA reads as TGCGCCAGCAGCTTGGCAGCCAGCGGGGGAAATGAGCAGTTCTTC. This translates into CASSLAASGGNEQFF. Using reference TRBV5-1 and TRBJ2-1 for the parts outside the CDR3, the full variable domain is KAGVTQTPRYLIKTRGQQVTLSCSPISGHRSVSWYQQTPGQGLQFLFEYFSETQRNKGNFPGRFSGRQFSNSRSEMNVSTLELGDSALYLCASSLAASGGNEQFFGPGTRLTVL.

This chain uses TRBV7-6 with TRBJ2-3, with a tentative D call TRBD1 (6 bases). Deletions cut 1 base from V and 2 bases from J, with 13 bases between. The CDR3 runs to 16 residues. CDR1 is SGHVS and CDR2 is FNYEAQ in the germline V gene. The CDR3 DNA is TGTGCCAGCAGCTTAGGAACAGGGCTTAACACAGATACGCAGTATTTT. Its protein product is CASSLGTGLNTDTQYF.

The chain links TRBV28 to TRBJ2-3; the D is unclear. Per the germline V gene, CDR1 is MDHEN and CDR2 is SYDVKM. CDR3 length: 12 residues. Deletions cut 3 bases from V and 6 bases from J, with 7 bases between. The CDR3 nucleotides are TGTGCCAGCAGTTTGCACAAGGATACGCAGTATTTT. Protein sequence: CASSLHKDTQYF.

There are a few counts of this clone. V gene TRBV5-6 combines with J gene TRBJ2-7, with D maybe TRBD1 (6 bases). Germline CDR1 reads SGHDT; CDR2 reads YYEEEE. This CDR3 comprises 14 residues. V was clipped by 4 bases and J by 3 bases, with 14 bases between them. The CDR3: CASSIRDTHYEQYF. The DNA for the CDR3 is TGTGCCAGCAGCATCCGGGACACACACTACGAGCAGTACTTC.